This record looks at one TCR beta chain sequence and its context. No antigen is known for it. The CDR3 spans 15 residues. J lost 4 bases, V lost 7 bases, and 9 bases had no gene match. Looked up from germline, CDR1 is SNHLY and CDR2 is FYNNEI. The source of the sample is a study of cytomegalovirus exposure and HLA in healthy donors. Primers for the PCR totalled 60 Vbeta and 13 Jbeta. The repertoire was sequenced with immunoSEQ multiplex PCR; TCRdb's copy has only in-frame clones and lacks some. The sample totals over 100,000 clones. Findings of the study overall: A previous analysis found most TCR beta V segments productive roughly 87% or roughly 30% of the time.

Specimen: PBMCs. The gene calls are TRBV2 and TRBJ2-5, with 10 bases lining up with TRBD2. The TCR was taken from a man aged 25-45 years in good health and CMV-seronegative. CDR3 DNA sequence: TGTGCCAGCAAAGCGGGGGGGCGGGTCCCAGAGACCCAGTACTTC. This translates into CASKAGGRVPETQYF. The full variable domain, its missing parts supplied by reference TRBV2 and TRBJ2-5, is EPEVTQTPSHQVTQMGQEVILRCVPISNHLYFYWYRQILGQKVEFLVSFYNNEISEKSEIFDDQFSVERPDGSNFTLKIRSTKLEDSAMYFCASKAGGRVPETQYFGPGTRLLVL.